Following are 7 T cell receptor beta chains from one sample sequenced in a study of blood T cell repertoires in COVID-19. Only in-frame clones appear in the TCRdb table, and some are missing; sequencing was by immunoSEQ multiplex PCR. The sample lists approximately 220,000 clones, roughly 84% occurring once. The source material was peripheral blood. These receptors all come from a woman in her fifties or sixties who had recovered from COVID-19.

This clone was picked up one time. V gene TRBV30 combines with J gene TRBJ1-2, with D uncertain. Germline V gives CDR1 GTSNPN, CDR2 SVGIG (reference sequence). Trimming left V 5 bases short and J 8 bases short, with 12 bases between. The CDR3 runs to 11 residues. In DNA form, the CDR3 reads TGTGCCTGGGGGAGAGGGAGCGGCTACACCTTC. Amino acids: CAWGRGSGYTF.

The chain uses TRBV6-6 and TRBJ2-7, with D possibly matching TRBD2 (6 bases). Germline V gene sequence: CDR1 MNHNY, CDR2 SVGAGI (reference sequence). The CDR3 is 12 residues long. V was shortened by 2 bases and J by 6 bases, with 8 bases between the two germline ends. The chain's CDR3 is CASSYRGGEQYF. Here the CDR3 DNA reads TGTGCCAGCAGTTACAGGGGAGGCGAGCAGTACTTC.

J is TRBJ1-2 and V is TRBV7-3; no definite D call. The V gene's germline CDR1 is SGHTA and CDR2 FQGTGA. There are 15 residues in the CDR3. The ends were cut back, 5 bases at V and 0 bases at J, with 13 bases in the middle. This CDR3 is CASSLGQAANYGYTF. CDR3 bases: TGTGCCAGCAGCCTAGGCCAAGCAGCTAACTATGGCTACACCTTC. The complete variable domain, with remaining parts taken from reference TRBV7-3 and TRBJ1-2, reads GAGVSQTPSNKVTEKGKYVELRCDPISGHTALYWYRQSLGQGPEFLIYFQGTGAADDSGLPNDRFFAVRPEGSVSTLKIQRTERGDSAVYLCASSLGQAANYGYTFGSGTRLTVV.

The gene calls are TRBV19 and TRBJ2-2, with 14 bases identical to TRBD2. Trimming cost V 4 bases and J 4 bases; bases outside gene matches: 2. The CDR3 is made up of 16 amino acids. CDR1 is LNHDA, CDR2 SQIVND, per germline (reference sequence). DNA of the CDR3: TGTGCCAGTAGTACGACTAGCGGGGGGGTCACCGGGGAGCTGTTTTTT. Protein product: CASSTTSGGVTGELFF.

CDR3 in DNA: TGTGCCAGCAAAATTCCAGGGACAGGGCCCCACGGTGAGCAGTTCTTC. Its protein is CASKIPGTGPHGEQFF. This chain joins TRBV21-1 and TRBJ2-1; the table's D call, TRBD1, was not checked against the DNA. TRBV21-1 is a pseudogene. This CDR3 has 16 amino acids.

This chain joins TRBV9 and TRBJ1-6; 7 positions agree with TRBD1. This CDR3 is built from 16 residues. Germline V gene sequence: CDR1 SGDLS, CDR2 YYNGEE. J lost 4 bases, V lost 2 bases, and 6 bases had no gene match. CDR3 in amino acids: CASSVRDSDYNSPLHF. The CDR3 nucleotides are TGTGCCAGCAGCGTCCGGGACAGCGATTATAATTCACCCCTCCACTTT. Together with reference TRBV9 and TRBJ1-6, the CDR3 gives the full variable domain: DSGVTQTPKHLITATGQRVTLRCSPRSGDLSVYWYQQSLDQGLQFLIQYYNGEERAKGNILERFSAQQFPDLHSELNLSSLELGDSALYFCASSVRDSDYNSPLHFGNGTRLTVT.

CDR3 protein: CASSGLYTEAFF. As DNA, the CDR3 is TGTGCCAGTAGTGGACTGTACACTGAAGCTTTCTTT. The J gene is TRBJ1-1, the V gene TRBV19; D ambiguous. The germline gives CDR1 LNHDA, CDR2 SQIVND (reference sequence). There are 12 residues in the CDR3. Trimming removed 5 bases from V and 3 bases from J, with 7 bases in between.